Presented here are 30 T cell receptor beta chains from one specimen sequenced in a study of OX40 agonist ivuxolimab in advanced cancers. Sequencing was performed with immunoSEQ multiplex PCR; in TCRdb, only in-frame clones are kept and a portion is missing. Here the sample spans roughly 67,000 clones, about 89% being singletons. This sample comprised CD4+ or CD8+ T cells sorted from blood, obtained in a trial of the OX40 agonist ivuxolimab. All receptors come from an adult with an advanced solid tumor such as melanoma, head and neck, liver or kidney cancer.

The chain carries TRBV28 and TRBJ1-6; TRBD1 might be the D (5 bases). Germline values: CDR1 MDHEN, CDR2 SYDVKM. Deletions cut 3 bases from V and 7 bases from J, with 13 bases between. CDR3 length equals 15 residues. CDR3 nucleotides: TGTGCCAGCAGTTTTATGGGCAGGGCCAATTCACCCCTCCACTTT. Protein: CASSFMGRANSPLHF.

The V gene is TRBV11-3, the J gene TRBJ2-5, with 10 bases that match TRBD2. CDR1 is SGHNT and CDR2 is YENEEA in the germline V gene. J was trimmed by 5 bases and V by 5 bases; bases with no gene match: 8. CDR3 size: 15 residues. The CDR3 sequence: CASSTRAGGPETQYF. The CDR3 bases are TGTGCCAGCAGCACCCGAGCGGGAGGGCCTGAGACCCAGTACTTC. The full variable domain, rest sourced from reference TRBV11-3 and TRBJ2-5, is EAGVVQSPRYKIIEKKQPVAFWCNPISGHNTLYWYLQNLGQGPELLIRYENEEAVDDSQLPKDRFSAERLKGVDSTLKIQPAELGDSAVYLCASSTRAGGPETQYFGPGTRLLVL.

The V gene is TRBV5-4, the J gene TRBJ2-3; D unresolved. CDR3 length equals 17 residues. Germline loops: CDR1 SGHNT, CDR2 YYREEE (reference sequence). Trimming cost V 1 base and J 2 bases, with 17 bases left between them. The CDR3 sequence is CASSLRSMGTPTDTQYF. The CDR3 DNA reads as TGTGCCAGCAGCTTGCGGTCAATGGGAACCCCCACAGATACGCAGTATTTT. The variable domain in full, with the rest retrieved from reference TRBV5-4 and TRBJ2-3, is ETGVTQSPTHLIKTRGQQVTLRCSSQSGHNTVSWYQQALGQGPQFIFQYYREEENGRGNFPPRFSGLQFPNYSSELNVNALELDDSALYLCASSLRSMGTPTDTQYFGPGTRLTVL.

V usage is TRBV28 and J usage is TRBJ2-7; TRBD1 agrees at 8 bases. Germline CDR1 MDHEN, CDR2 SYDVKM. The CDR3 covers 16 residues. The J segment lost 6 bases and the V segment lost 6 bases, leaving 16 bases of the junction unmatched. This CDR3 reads CASSPLGTGARGEQYF. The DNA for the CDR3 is TGTGCCAGCAGCCCGTTGGGGACAGGTGCCAGAGGCGAGCAGTACTTC. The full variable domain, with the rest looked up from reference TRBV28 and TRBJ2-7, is DVKVTQSSRYLVKRTGEKVFLECVQDMDHENMFWYRQDPGLGLRLIYFSYDVKMKEKGDIPEGYSVSREKKERFSLILESASTNQTSMYLCASSPLGTGARGEQYFGPGTRLTVT.

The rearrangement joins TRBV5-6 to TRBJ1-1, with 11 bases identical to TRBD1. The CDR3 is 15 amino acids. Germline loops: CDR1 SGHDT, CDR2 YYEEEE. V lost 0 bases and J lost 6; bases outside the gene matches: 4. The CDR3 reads CASSLGTGGFAEAFF. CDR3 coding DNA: TGTGCCAGCAGCTTGGGGACAGGGGGCTTTGCTGAAGCTTTCTTT.

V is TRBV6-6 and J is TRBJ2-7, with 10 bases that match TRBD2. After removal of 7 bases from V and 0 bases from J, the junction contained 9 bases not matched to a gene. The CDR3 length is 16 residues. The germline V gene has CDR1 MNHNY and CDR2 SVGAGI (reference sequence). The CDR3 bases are TGTGCCAGCAATCTCGGGACTAGCGATACCTCCTACGAGCAGTACTTC. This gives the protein CASNLGTSDTSYEQYF.

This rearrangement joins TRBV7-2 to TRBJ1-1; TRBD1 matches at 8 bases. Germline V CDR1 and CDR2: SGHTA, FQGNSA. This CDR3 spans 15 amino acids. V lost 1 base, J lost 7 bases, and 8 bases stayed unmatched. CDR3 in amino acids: CASSLVGQGLDEAFF. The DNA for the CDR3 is TGTGCCAGCAGCTTAGTAGGACAGGGTCTTGATGAAGCTTTCTTT.

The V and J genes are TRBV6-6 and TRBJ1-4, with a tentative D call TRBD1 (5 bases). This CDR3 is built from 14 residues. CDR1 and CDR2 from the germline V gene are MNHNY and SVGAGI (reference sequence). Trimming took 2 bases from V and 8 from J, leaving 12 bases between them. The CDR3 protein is CASSYLGAGEKLFF. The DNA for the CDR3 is TGTGCCAGCAGTTACCTAGGGGCCGGGGAAAAACTGTTTTTT.

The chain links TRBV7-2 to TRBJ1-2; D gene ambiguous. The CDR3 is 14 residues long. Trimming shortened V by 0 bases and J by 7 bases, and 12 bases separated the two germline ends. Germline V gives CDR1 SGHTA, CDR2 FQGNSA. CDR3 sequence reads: CASSLATPVAGYTF. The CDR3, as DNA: TGTGCCAGCAGCTTAGCGACGCCGGTGGCTGGCTACACCTTC.

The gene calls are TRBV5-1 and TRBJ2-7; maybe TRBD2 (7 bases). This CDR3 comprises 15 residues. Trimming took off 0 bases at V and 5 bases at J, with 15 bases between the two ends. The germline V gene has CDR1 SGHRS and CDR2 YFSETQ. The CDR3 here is CASSLDGGGGNEQYF. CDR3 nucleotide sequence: TGCGCCAGCAGCTTGGACGGCGGGGGCGGGAACGAGCAGTACTTC. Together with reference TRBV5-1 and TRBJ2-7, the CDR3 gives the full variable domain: KAGVTQTPRYLIKTRGQQVTLSCSPISGHRSVSWYQQTPGQGLQFLFEYFSETQRNKGNFPGRFSGRQFSNSRSEMNVSTLELGDSALYLCASSLDGGGGNEQYFGPGTRLTVT.

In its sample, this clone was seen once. Here the CDR3 DNA reads TGTGCCAGCAGCAGGACAGGCGACACTGAAGCTTTCTTT. Its protein product is CASSRTGDTEAFF. The J gene is TRBJ1-1, the V gene TRBV14; 7 nucleotides match TRBD1. The junction had 3 bases not matched to a gene; V was cut back by 5 bases and J by 3 bases. This CDR3 has 13 amino acids. Germline V gene sequence: CDR1 SGHDN, CDR2 FVKESK.

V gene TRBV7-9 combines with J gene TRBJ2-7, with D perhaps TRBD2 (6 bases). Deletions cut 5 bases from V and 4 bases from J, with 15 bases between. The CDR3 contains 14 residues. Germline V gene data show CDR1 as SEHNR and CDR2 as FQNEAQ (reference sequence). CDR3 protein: CASSAPGLVYEQYF. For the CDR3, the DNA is TGTGCCAGCAGCGCTCCGGGACTTGTGTACGAGCAGTACTTC.

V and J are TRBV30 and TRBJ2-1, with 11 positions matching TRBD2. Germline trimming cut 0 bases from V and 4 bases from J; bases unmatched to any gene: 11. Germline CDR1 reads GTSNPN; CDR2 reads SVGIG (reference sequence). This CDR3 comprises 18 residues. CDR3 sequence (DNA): TGTGCCTGGAGTGTAGCTAGCGGGAGGAACGGCAAATACAATGAGCAGTTCTTC. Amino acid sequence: CAWSVASGRNGKYNEQFF.

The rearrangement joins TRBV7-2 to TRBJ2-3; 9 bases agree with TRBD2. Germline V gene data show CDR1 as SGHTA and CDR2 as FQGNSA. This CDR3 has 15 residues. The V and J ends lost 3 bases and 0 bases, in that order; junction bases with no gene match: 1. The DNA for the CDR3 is TGTGCCAGCAGCTTCAGCGGGGGGAGCACAGATACGCAGTATTTT. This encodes CASSFSGGSTDTQYF.

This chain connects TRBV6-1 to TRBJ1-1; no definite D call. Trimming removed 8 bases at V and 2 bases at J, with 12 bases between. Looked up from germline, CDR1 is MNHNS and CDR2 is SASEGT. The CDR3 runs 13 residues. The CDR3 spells CASDPHSNTEAFF. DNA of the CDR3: TGTGCCAGCGACCCCCATTCCAACACTGAAGCTTTCTTT.

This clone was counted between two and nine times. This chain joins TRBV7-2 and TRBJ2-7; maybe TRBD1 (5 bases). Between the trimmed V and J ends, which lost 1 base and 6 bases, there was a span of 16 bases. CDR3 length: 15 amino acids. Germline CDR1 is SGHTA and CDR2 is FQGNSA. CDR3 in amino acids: CASSLDVPGLGEQYF. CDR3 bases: TGTGCCAGCAGCTTAGATGTTCCAGGGCTGGGCGAGCAGTACTTC.

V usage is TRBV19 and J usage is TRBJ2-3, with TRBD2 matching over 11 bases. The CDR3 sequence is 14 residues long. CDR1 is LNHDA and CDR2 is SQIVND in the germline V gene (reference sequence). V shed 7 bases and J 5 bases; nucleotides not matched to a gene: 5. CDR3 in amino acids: CASKTSGIQDTQYF. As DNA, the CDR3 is TGTGCCAGTAAGACTAGCGGGATCCAAGATACGCAGTATTTT.

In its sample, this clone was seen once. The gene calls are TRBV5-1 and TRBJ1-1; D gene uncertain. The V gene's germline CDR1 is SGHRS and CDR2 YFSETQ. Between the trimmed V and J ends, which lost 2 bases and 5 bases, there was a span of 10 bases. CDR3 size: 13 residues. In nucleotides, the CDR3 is TGCGCCAGCAGCTTCAACGAGGGTACTGAAGCTTTCTTT. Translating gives CASSFNEGTEAFF.

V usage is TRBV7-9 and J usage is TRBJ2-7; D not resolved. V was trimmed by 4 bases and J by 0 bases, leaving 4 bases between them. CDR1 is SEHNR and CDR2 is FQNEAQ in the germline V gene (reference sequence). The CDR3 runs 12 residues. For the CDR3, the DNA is TGTGCCAGCAGCTCGAGCTCCTACGAGCAGTACTTC. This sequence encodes CASSSSSYEQYF.

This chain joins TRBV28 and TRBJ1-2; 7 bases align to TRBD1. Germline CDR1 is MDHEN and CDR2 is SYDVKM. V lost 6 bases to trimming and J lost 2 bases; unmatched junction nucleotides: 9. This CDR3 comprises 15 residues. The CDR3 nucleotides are TGTGCCAGCAGGCCACGCAGGGGGGAGAACTATGGCTACACCTTC. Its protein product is CASRPRRGENYGYTF.

CDR3 sequence reads: CASSQGDRYLGNTIYF. CDR3 DNA: TGCGCCAGCAGCCAGGGGGACAGGTACCTAGGAAACACCATATATTTT. This rearrangement joins TRBV4-3 to TRBJ1-3; 8 bases are a match to TRBD1. With 3 bases clipped from V and 4 bases from J, the junction kept 8 bases outside the gene matches. The CDR3 runs 16 residues. Germline V lookup: CDR1 LGHNA, CDR2 YSLEER.

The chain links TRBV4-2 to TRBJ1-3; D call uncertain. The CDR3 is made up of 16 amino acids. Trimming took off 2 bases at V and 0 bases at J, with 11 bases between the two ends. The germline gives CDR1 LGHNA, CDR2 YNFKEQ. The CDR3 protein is CASSQTVFISGNTIYF. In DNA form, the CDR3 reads TGTGCCAGCAGCCAAACCGTCTTCATCTCTGGAAACACCATATATTTT.

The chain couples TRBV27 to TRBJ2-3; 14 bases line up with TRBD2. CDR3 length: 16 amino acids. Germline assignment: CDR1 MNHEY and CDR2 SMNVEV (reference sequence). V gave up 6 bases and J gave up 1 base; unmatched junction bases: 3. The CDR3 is CASSRGLAGGTDTQYF. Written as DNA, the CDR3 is TGTGCCAGCAGCAGGGGACTAGCGGGGGGCACAGATACGCAGTATTTT.

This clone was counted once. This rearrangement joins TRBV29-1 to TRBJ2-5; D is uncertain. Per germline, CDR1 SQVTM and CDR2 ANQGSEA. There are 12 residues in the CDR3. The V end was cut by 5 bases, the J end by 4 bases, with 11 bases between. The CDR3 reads CSVLVEAETQYF. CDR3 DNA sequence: TGCAGCGTTCTCGTAGAGGCAGAGACCCAGTACTTC.

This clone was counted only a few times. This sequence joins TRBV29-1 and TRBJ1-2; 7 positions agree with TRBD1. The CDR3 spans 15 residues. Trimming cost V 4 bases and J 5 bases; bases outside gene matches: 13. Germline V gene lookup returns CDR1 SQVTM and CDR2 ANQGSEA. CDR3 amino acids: CSVATPGQASYGYTF. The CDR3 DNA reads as TGCAGCGTTGCGACCCCTGGACAGGCTTCTTATGGCTACACCTTC.

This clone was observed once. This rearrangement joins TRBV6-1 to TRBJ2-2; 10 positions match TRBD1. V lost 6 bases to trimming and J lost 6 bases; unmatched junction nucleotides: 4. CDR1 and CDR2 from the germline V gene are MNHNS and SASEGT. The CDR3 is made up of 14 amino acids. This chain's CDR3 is CASSAGTGAGELFF. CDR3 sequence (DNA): TGTGCCAGCAGCGCCGGGACAGGGGCCGGGGAGCTGTTTTTT.

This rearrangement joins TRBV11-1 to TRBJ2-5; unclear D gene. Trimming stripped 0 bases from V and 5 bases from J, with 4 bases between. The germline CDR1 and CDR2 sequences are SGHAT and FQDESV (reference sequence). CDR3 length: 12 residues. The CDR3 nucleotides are TGTGCCAGCAGCTTAGCCTGGGAGACCCAGTACTTC. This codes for CASSLAWETQYF.

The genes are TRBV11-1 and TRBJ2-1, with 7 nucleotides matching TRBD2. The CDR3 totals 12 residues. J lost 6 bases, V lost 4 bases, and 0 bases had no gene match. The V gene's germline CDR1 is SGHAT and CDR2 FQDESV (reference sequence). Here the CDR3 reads CASSWTSNEQFF. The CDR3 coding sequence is TGTGCCAGCAGCTGGACTAGCAATGAGCAGTTCTTC.

CDR3 sequence reads: CASSGGQSNEKLFF. DNA for the CDR3: TGTGCCAGCAGTGGAGGACAGTCTAATGAAAAACTGTTTTTT. The chain employs TRBV2 and TRBJ1-4; tentatively, D is TRBD1 (6 bases). The germline CDR1 and CDR2 sequences are SNHLY and FYNNEI. Trimming removed 4 bases at V and 3 bases at J, with 9 bases between. This CDR3 spans 14 amino acids. Full variable domain (missing parts from reference TRBV2 and TRBJ1-4): EPEVTQTPSHQVTQMGQEVILRCVPISNHLYFYWYRQILGQKVEFLVSFYNNEISEKSEIFDDQFSVERPDGSNFTLKIRSTKLEDSAMYFCASSGGQSNEKLFFGSGTQLSVL.

The CDR3 is CAISPVSGSTDTQYF. The DNA for the CDR3 is TGTGCCATCAGCCCAGTCAGCGGTAGCACAGATACGCAGTATTTT. The chain carries TRBV10-3 and TRBJ2-3, with D perhaps matching TRBD2 (5 bases). The CDR3 consists of 15 residues. With 6 bases removed from V and 0 bases from J, the gap between germline ends came to 13 bases. Germline values: CDR1 ENHRY, CDR2 SYGVKD.